The present T cell receptor beta chain was sequenced within a study of cytomegalovirus exposure and HLA in healthy donors. Regarding this clone: Its specificity is unknown.

Germline V lookup: CDR1 SGDLS, CDR2 YYNGEE. Deletions cut 0 bases from V and 7 bases from J, with 16 bases between. CDR3 length: 15 amino acids. The PCR made use of 60 Vbeta and 13 Jbeta primers. Libraries were prepared by immunoSEQ multiplex PCR; TCRdb keeps only in-frame clonotypes and omits some of them. The table shows about 150,000 clones, with around 75% occurring only once. Study outcomes and limitations: Using a false discovery rate of 0.05, a later analysis showed that 15,000 to 20,000 TCR beta sequences were associated with HLA alleles. Several V segments, TRBV6-2 and TRBV6-3 among them, could not be told apart and were dropped. A later analysis showed TCR association rates differing by HLA locus, peaking at DRB1 and lowest at HLA-C.

The TCR sequence derives from a male donor in good health and CMV-seronegative. The rearrangement uses TRBV9 and TRBJ1-2, with D perhaps TRBD1 (6 bases). Sequencing was carried out using PBMCs. The CDR3 DNA reads as TGTGCCAGCAGCGTAGAGGCAGGGGTCTGGTTTGGCTACACCTTC. Amino acid sequence: CASSVEAGVWFGYTF. The whole variable domain, remainder taken from reference TRBV9 and TRBJ1-2, is DSGVTQTPKHLITATGQRVTLRCSPRSGDLSVYWYQQSLDQGLQFLIQYYNGEERAKGNILERFSAQQFPDLHSELNLSSLELGDSALYFCASSVEAGVWFGYTFGSGTRLTVV.